Below are 27 T cell receptor beta chains sequenced from a single sample in a study of blood T cell repertoires in COVID-19. The protocol was immunoSEQ multiplex PCR, while the TCRdb copy is restricted to in-frame clones and leaves out a portion. The data hold a few hundred thousand clones, with roughly 85% observed a single time. The sequenced sample was PBMCs or T cells enriched from blood (not recorded which). These receptors were obtained from a woman aged 35 to 49 who had recovered from COVID-19.

The rearrangement joins TRBV28 to TRBJ1-2; the D is unclear. The length of the CDR3 is 15 residues. V lost 0 bases and J lost 3, with 11 bases in between. CDR1 is MDHEN and CDR2 is SYDVKM in the germline V gene. In DNA form, the CDR3 reads TGTGCCAGCAGTTTATGGGGAGGTGGGGACTATGGCTACACCTTC. Residues: CASSLWGGGDYGYTF.

V is TRBV7-2 and J is TRBJ2-3, with 14 bases that match TRBD2. Germline V gene data show CDR1 as SGHTA and CDR2 as FQGNSA. With 5 bases clipped from V and 9 bases from J, the junction kept 7 bases outside the gene matches. The CDR3 runs 15 residues. CDR3 region: CASSVRLAGGGTQYF. The CDR3 bases are TGTGCCAGCAGCGTCCGACTAGCGGGAGGGGGCACGCAGTATTTT.

The V and J genes are TRBV3-1 (or the pseudogene TRBV3-2) and TRBJ2-3; D gene ambiguous. CDR1 and CDR2 (germline): LGHDT, YNNKEL (reference sequence). The CDR3 is 15 amino acids. V gave up 2 bases and J gave up 0 bases, with 9 bases separating them. CDR3 region: CASSQMLTSTDTQYF. The CDR3 nucleotides read TGTGCCAGCAGCCAAATGTTAACTAGCACAGATACGCAGTATTTT.

This chain links TRBV7-3 with TRBJ1-3; a weak D match, TRBD1 (6 bases). The length of the CDR3 is 15 residues. Trimming stripped 1 base from V and 2 bases from J, with 9 bases between. Germline V gene sequence: CDR1 SGHTA, CDR2 FQGTGA. Here the CDR3 reads CASSLMGAPGNTIYF. The CDR3 coding sequence is TGTGCCAGCAGCTTAATGGGGGCGCCTGGAAACACCATATATTTT.

This chain links TRBV10-3 with TRBJ2-3; 7 bases line up with TRBD1. The junction had 8 bases not matched to a gene; V was cut back by 3 bases and J by 5 bases. Germline CDR1 ENHRY, CDR2 SYGVKD. The CDR3 is 15 residues long. The CDR3 spells CAISEPTGHQDTQYF. In DNA form, the CDR3 reads TGTGCCATCAGTGAACCGACAGGGCATCAAGATACGCAGTATTTT.

The chain combines TRBV7-2 with TRBJ2-3; TRBD2 is a possible D gene (5 bases). CDR3 length equals 15 residues. The germline V gene has CDR1 SGHTA and CDR2 FQGNSA. With 5 bases removed from V and 3 bases from J, the gap between germline ends came to 15 bases. The CDR3 spells CASSPRASRTDTQYF. The CDR3 DNA reads TGTGCCAGCAGCCCTCGGGCTAGCAGGACAGATACGCAGTATTTT. Using reference TRBV7-2 and TRBJ2-3 for the parts outside the CDR3, the full variable domain is GAGVSQSPSNKVTEKGKDVELRCDPISGHTALYWYRQSLGQGLEFLIYFQGNSAPDKSGLPSDRFSAERTGGSVSTLTIQRTQQEDSAVYLCASSPRASRTDTQYFGPGTRLTVL.

The chain uses TRBV18 and TRBJ1-2; TRBD1 agrees at 8 bases. Trimming took 2 bases from V and 6 from J; bases not matched to a gene: 5. The germline V gene has CDR1 KGHSH and CDR2 LQKENI. This CDR3 spans 14 amino acids. CDR3 amino acids: CASSPNAGGDGYTF. The CDR3 DNA is TGTGCCAGCTCACCAAACGCAGGGGGCGATGGCTACACCTTC.

This chain links TRBV5-1 with TRBJ2-3; 7 nucleotides align to TRBD2. J was trimmed by 2 bases and V by 0 bases; bases with no gene match: 6. The germline V gene has CDR1 SGHRS and CDR2 YFSETQ. The CDR3 length is 16 residues. This CDR3 reads CASSLVLAGPTDTQYF. As DNA, the CDR3 is TGCGCCAGCAGCTTGGTTTTAGCGGGTCCCACAGATACGCAGTATTTT. Based on the CDR3 plus reference TRBV5-1 and TRBJ2-3, the full variable domain is KAGVTQTPRYLIKTRGQQVTLSCSPISGHRSVSWYQQTPGQGLQFLFEYFSETQRNKGNFPGRFSGRQFSNSRSEMNVSTLELGDSALYLCASSLVLAGPTDTQYFGPGTRLTVL.

CDR3 in amino acids: CASSLGTSGKDTQYF. In DNA, the CDR3 is TGTGCCAGCAGCCTCGGGACTAGCGGTAAAGATACGCAGTATTTT. The chain links TRBV7-3 to TRBJ2-3, with 11 bases lining up with TRBD2. Germline-derived CDR1 and CDR2 are SGHTA and FQGTGA. This CDR3 has 15 residues. Trimming cost V 5 bases and J 5 bases; bases outside gene matches: 6. The whole variable domain, filled in from reference TRBV7-3 and TRBJ2-3, reads GAGVSQTPSNKVTEKGKYVELRCDPISGHTALYWYRQSLGQGPEFLIYFQGTGAADDSGLPNDRFFAVRPEGSVSTLKIQRTERGDSAVYLCASSLGTSGKDTQYFGPGTRLTVL.

The chain couples TRBV9 to TRBJ2-1, with unresolved D. The CDR3 runs 13 residues. V lost 4 bases and J lost 7, with 12 bases in between. The V gene's germline CDR1 is SGDLS and CDR2 YYNGEE. In DNA, the CDR3 is TGTGCCAGCAGCCCAGAAGTGGCAAATGAGCAGTTCTTC. It codes for CASSPEVANEQFF.

The gene calls are TRBV5-3 and TRBJ2-3; D is perhaps TRBD1 (5 bases). TRBV5-3 is classed as an ORF, of uncertain function. V gave up 6 bases and J gave up 2 bases, with 34 bases separating them. The CDR3 runs 21 residues. CDR3 amino acids: CARTPSNLVGYFLDNTDTQYF. The DNA for the CDR3 is TGTGCCAGAACTCCCTCCAACCTCGTAGGGTACTTCCTGGACAACACAGATACGCAGTATTTT.

This chain connects TRBV14 to TRBJ1-3; D may be TRBD1 (6 bases). The V gene's germline CDR1 is SGHDN and CDR2 FVKESK. The CDR3 spans 13 residues. V was trimmed by 4 bases and J by 3 bases, leaving 7 bases between them. CDR3 nucleotides: TGTGCCAGCAGCCCAGGGGTTGGAAACACCATATATTTT. This codes for CASSPGVGNTIYF.

The rearrangement links TRBV10-3 to TRBJ2-3; D is perhaps TRBD2 (6 bases). The CDR3 covers 14 residues. V lost 2 bases, J lost 4 bases, and 10 bases lay in between. Germline CDR1 and CDR2: ENHRY and SYGVKD. The CDR3 protein is CAISEGGSSDTQYF. CDR3 DNA sequence: TGTGCCATCAGTGAGGGGGGGAGCTCAGATACGCAGTATTTT.

The chain carries TRBV4-3 and TRBJ2-3; the D gene is possibly TRBD2 (6 bases). Trimming removed 3 bases at V and 0 bases at J, with 10 bases between. The CDR3 sequence is 15 residues long. Germline-derived CDR1 and CDR2 are LGHNA and YSLEER. The CDR3 DNA is TGCGCCAGCAGCCAGTTAGCGGTTAGCACAGATACGCAGTATTTT. Protein: CASSQLAVSTDTQYF.

The chain joins TRBV30 to TRBJ2-1; the match to TRBD2 covers 9 bases. With V trimmed by 3 bases and J by 7 bases, 4 bases remained unmatched. Germline V gene sequence: CDR1 GTSNPN, CDR2 SVGIG (reference sequence). The CDR3 runs to 13 residues. CDR3 bases: TGTGCCTGGAGGGTAGCGGGAGTAAATGAGCAGTTCTTC. It is translated as CAWRVAGVNEQFF.

In this sample, this clone turned up a few times. This rearrangement joins TRBV7-9 to TRBJ1-4; no clear D. V was trimmed by 2 bases and J by 2 bases, leaving 6 bases between them. Germline V gives CDR1 SEHNR, CDR2 FQNEAQ (reference sequence). This CDR3 comprises 14 residues. In DNA, the CDR3 is TGTGCCAGCAGCTTAAGGGAGACTAATGAAAAACTGTTTTTT. It yields the protein CASSLRETNEKLFF.

The chain recombines TRBV7-8 with TRBJ1-5; D uncertain. With 7 bases removed from V and 1 base from J, the gap between germline ends came to 14 bases. Germline V gene data show CDR1 as SGHVS and CDR2 as FQNEAQ. The CDR3 loop spans 15 amino acids. For the CDR3, the DNA is TGTGCCAGCATAAGAGGTGCCCGGAGCAATCAGCCCCAGCATTTT. Translated, it gives CASIRGARSNQPQHF.

The genes are TRBV28 and TRBJ2-7, with D perhaps matching TRBD2 (6 bases). The CDR3 runs 13 residues. V was clipped by 5 bases and J by 3 bases, with 11 bases between them. Germline V CDR1 and CDR2: MDHEN, SYDVKM. CDR3 bases: TGTGCCAGCAGTAAGGCGGGGCGCTACGAGCAGTACTTC. It is translated as CASSKAGRYEQYF. Together with reference TRBV28 and TRBJ2-7, the CDR3 gives the full variable domain: DVKVTQSSRYLVKRTGEKVFLECVQDMDHENMFWYRQDPGLGLRLIYFSYDVKMKEKGDIPEGYSVSREKKERFSLILESASTNQTSMYLCASSKAGRYEQYFGPGTRLTVT.

V is TRBV19 and J is TRBJ1-5; no firm D call. V lost 3 bases, J lost 0 bases, and 6 bases lay in between. Germline CDR1 and CDR2: LNHDA and SQIVND (reference sequence). The CDR3 runs to 14 residues. Here the CDR3 reads CASSIRSSNQPQHF. The CDR3 DNA reads TGTGCCAGTAGTATTAGGAGTAGCAATCAGCCCCAGCATTTT.

The gene calls are TRBV4-1 and TRBJ1-2; 12 bases agree with TRBD1. Germline trimming cut 2 bases from V and 4 bases from J; bases unmatched to any gene: 5. Looked up from germline, CDR1 is MGHRA and CDR2 is YSYEKL. The CDR3 is 16 residues long. The CDR3 DNA is TGCGCCAGCAGCCAACCGGGACAGGGGGCTGTCTATGGCTACACCTTC. Protein: CASSQPGQGAVYGYTF.

This chain links TRBV4-3 with TRBJ1-2, with D hard to call. CDR3 length: 14 residues. Germline V gene data show CDR1 as LGHNA and CDR2 as YSLEER. Trimming pared 0 bases from V and 2 bases from J, leaving 7 bases between. CDR3 sequence reads: CASSQDAGNYGYTF. In DNA, the CDR3 is TGCGCCAGCAGCCAAGACGCAGGAAACTATGGCTACACCTTC.

The chain carries TRBV7-8 and TRBJ2-5; 8 positions agree with TRBD1. From germline, CDR1 is SGHVS and CDR2 FQNEAQ. Trimming at V came to 2 bases and at J to 7 bases, leaving 12 bases not matched to a gene. The CDR3 totals 16 residues. The CDR3 DNA follows: TGTGCCAGCAGCTTAACCCGCCGACAGGGGTTCGCGACCCAGTACTTC. Translating it yields CASSLTRRQGFATQYF.

V and J are TRBV7-9 and TRBJ2-7; 8 positions match TRBD1. The germline V gene encodes CDR1 SEHNR and CDR2 FQNEAQ (reference sequence). V gave up 1 base and J gave up 2 bases; unmatched junction bases: 4. The CDR3 totals 15 residues. The CDR3 sequence is CASSLGQGRAYEQYF. CDR3 in DNA: TGTGCCAGCAGCTTAGGACAGGGGCGCGCCTACGAGCAGTACTTC.

This clone came up many times. J is TRBJ2-2 and V is TRBV7-3; 7 bases agree with TRBD2. CDR3 length equals 17 residues. V gave up 0 bases and J gave up 0 bases; unmatched junction bases: 4. Germline CDR1 SGHTA, CDR2 FQGTGA. The CDR3, as DNA: TGTGCCAGCAGCTTAACAGGCCTAGCGGCGAACACCGGGGAGCTGTTTTTT. Translation gives CASSLTGLAANTGELFF.

This chain links TRBV6-5 with TRBJ2-5, with D possibly matching TRBD1 (6 bases). The CDR3 runs to 15 residues. The germline V gene has CDR1 MNHEY and CDR2 SVGAGI. Trimming pared 4 bases from V and 2 bases from J, leaving 14 bases between. Here the CDR3 DNA reads TGTGCCAGCAGTTCCAGGGGAGTGGGTCAAGAGACCCAGTACTTC. It encodes CASSSRGVGQETQYF.

V gene TRBV10-1 combines with J gene TRBJ2-7, with D perhaps matching TRBD2 (6 bases). V lost 4 bases and J lost 6, with 13 bases in between. The CDR3 runs 13 residues. The V gene's germline CDR1 is WNHNN and CDR2 SYGVQD (reference sequence). CDR3 in DNA: TGCGCCAGCAGTGCCGGGGGTACGGGCGAGCAGTACTTC. Its translation: CASSAGGTGEQYF.

This clone showed up just a few times. The rearrangement links TRBV3-1 (or the pseudogene TRBV3-2) to TRBJ2-1; no firm D call. The germline gives CDR1 LGHDT, CDR2 YNNKEL (reference sequence). There are 16 residues in the CDR3. V was shortened by 0 bases and J by 0 bases, with 9 bases between the two germline ends. The CDR3: CASSQDLTSSYNEQFF. For the CDR3, the DNA is TGTGCCAGCAGCCAAGACCTAACGAGCTCCTACAATGAGCAGTTCTTC.